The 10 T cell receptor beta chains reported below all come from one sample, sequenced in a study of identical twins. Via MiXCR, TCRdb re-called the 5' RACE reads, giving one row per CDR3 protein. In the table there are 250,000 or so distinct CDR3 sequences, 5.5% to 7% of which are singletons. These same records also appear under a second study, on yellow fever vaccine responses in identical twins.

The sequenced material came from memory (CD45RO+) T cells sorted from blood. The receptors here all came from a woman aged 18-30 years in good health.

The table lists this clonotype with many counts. CDR3 DNA sequence: TGTGCCAGCAGGGACCGGGATGGACGGTACTCCTACAATGAGCAGTTCTTC. The encoded protein is CASRDRDGRYSYNEQFF. This chain connects TRBV6-1 to TRBJ2-1, with D possibly TRBD2 on 5 matching bases. CDR3 length equals 17 residues. The germline V gene encodes CDR1 MNHNS and CDR2 SASEGT. Trimming shortened V by 6 bases and J by 0 bases, and 18 bases separated the two germline ends.

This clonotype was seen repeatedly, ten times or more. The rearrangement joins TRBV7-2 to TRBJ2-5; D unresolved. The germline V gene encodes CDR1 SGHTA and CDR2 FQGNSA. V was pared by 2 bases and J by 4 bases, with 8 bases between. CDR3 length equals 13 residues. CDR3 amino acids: CASSLSVVETQYF. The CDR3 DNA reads TGTGCCAGCAGCTTATCGGTGGTAGAGACCCAGTACTTC. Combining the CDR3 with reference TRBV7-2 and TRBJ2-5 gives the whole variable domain GAGVSQSPSNKVTEKGKDVELRCDPISGHTALYWYRQSLGQGLEFLIYFQGNSAPDKSGLPSDRFSAERTGGSVSTLTIQRTQQEDSAVYLCASSLSVVETQYFGPGTRLLVL.

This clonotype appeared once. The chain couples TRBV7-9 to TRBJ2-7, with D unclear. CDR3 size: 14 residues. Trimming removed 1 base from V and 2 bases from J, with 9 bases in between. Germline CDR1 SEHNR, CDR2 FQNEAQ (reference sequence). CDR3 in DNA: TGTGCCAGCAGCTTAGATCTACAGCCCTACGAGCAGTACGTC. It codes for CASSLDLQPYEQYV.

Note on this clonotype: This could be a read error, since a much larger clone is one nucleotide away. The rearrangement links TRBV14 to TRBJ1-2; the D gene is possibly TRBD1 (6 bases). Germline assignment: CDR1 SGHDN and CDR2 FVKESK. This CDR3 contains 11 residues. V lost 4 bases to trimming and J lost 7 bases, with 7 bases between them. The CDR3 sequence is CASSPGVGYTF. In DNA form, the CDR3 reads TGTGCCAGCAGCCCAGGGGTTGGCTACACCTTC.

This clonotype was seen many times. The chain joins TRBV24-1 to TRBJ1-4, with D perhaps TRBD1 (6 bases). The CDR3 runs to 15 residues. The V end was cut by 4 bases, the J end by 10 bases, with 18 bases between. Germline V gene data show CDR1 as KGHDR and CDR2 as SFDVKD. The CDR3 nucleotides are TGTGCCACCAGTGACTTACGACACGGGGGCGGAAAACTGTTTTTT. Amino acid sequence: CATSDLRHGGGKLFF.

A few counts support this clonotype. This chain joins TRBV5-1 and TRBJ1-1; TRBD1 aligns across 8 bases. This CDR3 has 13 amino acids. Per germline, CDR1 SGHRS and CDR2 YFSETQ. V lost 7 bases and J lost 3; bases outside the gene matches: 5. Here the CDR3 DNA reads TGCGCCAGCGGGACAGGTCTAGACACTGAAGCTTTCTTT. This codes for CASGTGLDTEAFF.

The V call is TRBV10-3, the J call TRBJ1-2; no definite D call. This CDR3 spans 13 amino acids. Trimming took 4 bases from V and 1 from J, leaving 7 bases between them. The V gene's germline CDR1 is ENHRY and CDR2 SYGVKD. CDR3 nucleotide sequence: TGTGCCATCAGTGGGGTGATTAACTATGGCTACACCTTC. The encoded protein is CAISGVINYGYTF.

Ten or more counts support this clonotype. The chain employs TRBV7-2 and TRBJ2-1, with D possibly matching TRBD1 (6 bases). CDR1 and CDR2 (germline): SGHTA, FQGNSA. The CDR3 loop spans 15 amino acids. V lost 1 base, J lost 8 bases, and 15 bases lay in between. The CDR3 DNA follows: TGTGCCAGCAGCTTAGATCTCAGGCAGGGGTATGAGCAGTTCTTC. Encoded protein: CASSLDLRQGYEQFF.

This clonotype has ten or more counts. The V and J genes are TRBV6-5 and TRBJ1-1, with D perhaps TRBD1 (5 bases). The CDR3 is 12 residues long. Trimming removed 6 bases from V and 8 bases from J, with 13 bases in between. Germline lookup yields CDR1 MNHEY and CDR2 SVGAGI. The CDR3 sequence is CASSTGTSEAFF. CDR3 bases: TGTGCCAGCAGCACTGGGACGTCGGAAGCTTTCTTT.

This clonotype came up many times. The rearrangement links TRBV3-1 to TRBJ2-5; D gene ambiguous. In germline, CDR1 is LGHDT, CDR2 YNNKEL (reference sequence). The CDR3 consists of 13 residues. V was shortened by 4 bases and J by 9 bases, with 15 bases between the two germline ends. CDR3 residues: CASSPDPIGAQYF. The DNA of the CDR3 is TGTGCCAGCAGCCCTGACCCGATTGGGGCCCAGTACTTC.